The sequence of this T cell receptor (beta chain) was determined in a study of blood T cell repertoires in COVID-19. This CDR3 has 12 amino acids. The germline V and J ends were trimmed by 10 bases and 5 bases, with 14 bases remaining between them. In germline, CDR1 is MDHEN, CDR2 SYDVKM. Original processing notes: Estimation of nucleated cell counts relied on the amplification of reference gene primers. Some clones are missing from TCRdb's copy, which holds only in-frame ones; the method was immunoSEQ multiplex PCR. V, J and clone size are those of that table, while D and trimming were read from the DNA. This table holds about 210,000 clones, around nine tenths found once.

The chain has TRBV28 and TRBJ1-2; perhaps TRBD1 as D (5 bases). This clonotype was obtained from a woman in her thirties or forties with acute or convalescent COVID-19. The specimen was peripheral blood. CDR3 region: CATRDSYYGYTF. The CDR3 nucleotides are TGTGCCACCCGGGACTCATATTATGGCTACACCTTC.